These 30 T cell receptor beta chains share one sample of origin, sequenced in a study of Ad26.COV2.S vaccination and SARS-CoV-2 variants. Method: immunoSEQ multiplex PCR; TCRdb's copy keeps in-frame clones and lacks some. The table includes around 86,000 clones, more than 70% detected once. Sample: peripheral blood, taken after recovery from COVID-19. These receptor sequences come from a human donor who had recovered from COVID-19.

This clone was counted between two and nine times. The J gene is TRBJ1-5, the V gene TRBV28, with 7 positions matching TRBD1. The trim removed 1 base at V and 5 bases at J, leaving 5 bases unmatched. The CDR3 is 15 residues long. CDR1 and CDR2 from the germline V gene are MDHEN and SYDVKM. CDR3 nucleotides: TGTGCCAGCAGTTTATTGCGGCAGGGGGATCAGCCCCAGCATTTT. Protein: CASSLLRQGDQPQHF. The full variable domain, in which reference TRBV28 and TRBJ1-5 provide the parts outside the CDR3, is DVKVTQSSRYLVKRTGEKVFLECVQDMDHENMFWYRQDPGLGLRLIYFSYDVKMKEKGDIPEGYSVSREKKERFSLILESASTNQTSMYLCASSLLRQGDQPQHFGDGTRLSIL.

This chain uses TRBV11-2 with TRBJ2-2; possibly TRBD2 for D (6 bases). CDR1 SGHAT and CDR2 FQNNGV come from the germline V gene. The V end lost 8 bases, the J end lost 4 bases, and 11 bases lay between the germline ends. CDR3 size: 13 residues. The CDR3 coding sequence is TGTGCCAGCCGACGGGGGAGCACCGGGGAGCTGTTTTTT. Protein sequence: CASRRGSTGELFF.

The CDR3 region is CASSLGGRGGETQYF. The CDR3 region has the DNA TGCGCCAGCAGCTTGGGCGGCAGGGGGGGAGAGACCCAGTACTTC. The chain couples TRBV5-1 to TRBJ2-5; D assignment may be TRBD1 or TRBD2 (7 bases each). V was pared by 0 bases and J by 4 bases, with 13 bases between. CDR3 size: 15 residues. CDR1 is SGHRS, CDR2 YFSETQ, per germline.

The gene calls are TRBV2 and TRBJ2-7, with 7 bases aligning to TRBD1. Looked up from germline, CDR1 is SNHLY and CDR2 is FYNNEI. V was clipped by 9 bases and J by 9 bases; unmatched bases: 8. The CDR3 totals 11 residues. CDR3 nucleotides: TGTGCCAGAACGACAGGGAACGGGCAGTACTTC. Its translation: CARTTGNGQYF.

The chain recombines TRBV28 with TRBJ1-6; D ambiguous. Germline CDR1 and CDR2: MDHEN and SYDVKM. This CDR3 spans 14 amino acids. V lost 1 base to trimming and J lost 10 bases, with 11 bases between them. The CDR3 region is CASSLLGFSSPLHF. The CDR3 region has the DNA TGTGCCAGCAGTTTATTGGGATTTTCCTCACCCCTCCACTTT. Full variable domain (outside the CDR3, taken from reference TRBV28 and TRBJ1-6): DVKVTQSSRYLVKRTGEKVFLECVQDMDHENMFWYRQDPGLGLRLIYFSYDVKMKEKGDIPEGYSVSREKKERFSLILESASTNQTSMYLCASSLLGFSSPLHFGNGTRLTVT.

This rearrangement joins TRBV29-1 to TRBJ2-7; TRBD2 agrees at 13 bases. Germline CDR1 SQVTM, CDR2 ANQGSEA. CDR3 size: 14 residues. The ends lost 4 bases at V and 1 base at J; junction bases unmatched: 1. As DNA, the CDR3 is TGCAGCGTTGGGGGACTAGCGGGATCCTACGAGCAGTACTTC. Protein: CSVGGLAGSYEQYF.

This clone was recorded only once. The rearrangement joins TRBV4-3 to TRBJ2-7; D gene ambiguous. Germline values: CDR1 LGHNA, CDR2 YSLEER. The CDR3 length is 16 residues. The ends were cut back, 1 base at V and 5 bases at J, with 18 bases in the middle. CDR3 protein: CASSQVSLRTRDEQYF. Here the CDR3 DNA reads TGCGCCAGCAGCCAAGTATCGTTAAGAACCAGAGACGAGCAGTACTTC.

V gene TRBV6-6 combines with J gene TRBJ1-5; no clear D. Per germline, CDR1 MNHNY and CDR2 SVGAGI (reference sequence). This CDR3 comprises 13 residues. Trimming took off 6 bases at V and 9 bases at J, with 15 bases between the two ends. The CDR3 loop reads CASRPGNTSPQHF. The DNA of the CDR3 is TGTGCCAGCAGACCGGGCAATACATCGCCCCAGCATTTT.

The chain couples TRBV19 to TRBJ2-5; 9 nucleotides align to TRBD1. In germline, CDR1 is LNHDA, CDR2 SQIVND (reference sequence). V shed 4 bases, J shed 7 bases, and the junction held 10 bases outside the gene matches. There are 15 residues in the CDR3. CDR3 nucleotides: TGTGCCAGTAGTACGCAAACAGGGGGCCGAGGGACCCAGTACTTC. This translates into CASSTQTGGRGTQYF.

This sequence joins TRBV15 and TRBJ2-5; 10 bases line up with TRBD2. This CDR3 comprises 18 residues. The trim removed 2 bases at V and 1 base at J, leaving 10 bases unmatched. Germline loops: CDR1 LNHNV, CDR2 YYDKDF (reference sequence). The CDR3 DNA is TGTGCCACCAGCAGACCTAGGGGGACTAGCGCGGGCCAAGAGACCCAGTACTTC. This sequence encodes CATSRPRGTSAGQETQYF.

This chain links TRBV19 with TRBJ2-6, with 7 bases fitting TRBD2. The CDR3 is made up of 18 amino acids. J was trimmed by 0 bases and V by 3 bases; bases with no gene match: 8. Germline values: CDR1 LNHDA, CDR2 SQIVND (reference sequence). The chain's CDR3 is CASSIRALANSGANVLTF. The CDR3 nucleotides are TGTGCCAGTAGTATTCGGGCACTAGCGAACTCTGGGGCCAACGTCCTGACTTTC.

The CDR3 spells CASSPDSRGEQFF. The DNA for the CDR3 is TGTGCCAGCAGTCCGGACTCTAGGGGGGAGCAGTTCTTC. The chain recombines TRBV28 with TRBJ2-1, with D possibly TRBD1 on 6 matching bases. V was trimmed by 5 bases and J by 10 bases, leaving 15 bases between them. Germline CDR1 MDHEN, CDR2 SYDVKM. The CDR3 length is 13 residues.

The genes are TRBV5-1 and TRBJ1-2; 7 bases are a match to TRBD1. With 1 base clipped from V and 4 bases from J, the junction kept 7 bases outside the gene matches. Germline V gene lookup returns CDR1 SGHRS and CDR2 YFSETQ. This CDR3 contains 15 residues. The CDR3 DNA reads TGCGCCAGCAGCTTGTCTCGGACAGGTATCTATGGCTACACCTTC. Amino acid sequence: CASSLSRTGIYGYTF.

V and J are TRBV19 and TRBJ1-1, with a possible D match to TRBD1 (5 bases). In germline, CDR1 is LNHDA, CDR2 SQIVND (reference sequence). This CDR3 spans 15 amino acids. The ends were cut back, 2 bases at V and 5 bases at J, with 15 bases in the middle. This chain's CDR3 is CASSITIRGPTEAFF. The CDR3 region has the DNA TGTGCCAGTAGTATAACCATAAGGGGACCGACTGAAGCTTTCTTT.

Details on this clone: The same CDR3 can be traced to other DNA sequences in this sample. The rearrangement links TRBV18 to TRBJ2-5; no firm D call. Germline V gene lookup returns CDR1 KGHSH and CDR2 LQKENI. Trimming took off 2 bases at V and 3 bases at J, with 1 base between the two ends. The CDR3 extends over 11 amino acids. The CDR3 nucleotides read TGTGCCAGCTCACCAAAAGAGACCCAGTACTTC. It codes for CASSPKETQYF.

The rearrangement joins TRBV7-9 to TRBJ2-1; D not certain. Trimming took 3 bases from V and 0 from J, leaving 9 bases between them. The CDR3 totals 15 residues. Germline V CDR1 and CDR2: SEHNR, FQNEAQ (reference sequence). The CDR3 DNA reads TGTGCCAGCAGCTTTCGCGGAACCTCCTACAATGAGCAGTTCTTC. This codes for CASSFRGTSYNEQFF.

The V gene is TRBV7-2, the J gene TRBJ1-2, with 10 nucleotides matching TRBD1. The length of the CDR3 is 16 residues. Looked up from germline, CDR1 is SGHTA and CDR2 is FQGNSA. J gave up 7 bases and V 1 base, and 9 bases lay outside the gene matches. In DNA, the CDR3 is TGTGCCAGCAGCTTAGTCGGCGGGACAGGGGCTGGTGGCTACACCTTC. This codes for CASSLVGGTGAGGYTF.

This sequence joins TRBV11-3 and TRBJ2-1, with TRBD2 as a possible D gene (6 bases). The CDR3 loop spans 14 amino acids. V shed 5 bases and J shed 1 base, with 9 bases lying between them. Per germline, CDR1 SGHNT and CDR2 YENEEA. This CDR3 reads CASSPRGSYNEQFF. DNA for the CDR3: TGTGCCAGCAGCCCCCGGGGGTCCTACAATGAGCAGTTCTTC. Complete variable domain (other parts from reference TRBV11-3 and TRBJ2-1): EAGVVQSPRYKIIEKKQPVAFWCNPISGHNTLYWYLQNLGQGPELLIRYENEEAVDDSQLPKDRFSAERLKGVDSTLKIQPAELGDSAVYLCASSPRGSYNEQFFGPGTRLTVL.

In this sample, this clone turned up once. The gene calls are TRBV10-3 and TRBJ2-1; 11 bases line up with TRBD2. Germline V gives CDR1 ENHRY, CDR2 SYGVKD. The trim removed 2 bases at V and 8 bases at J, leaving 11 bases unmatched. CDR3 length: 17 amino acids. CDR3 sequence: CAISEPNLAGGGDEQFF. The CDR3 coding sequence is TGTGCCATCAGTGAGCCCAATTTAGCGGGAGGGGGGGATGAGCAGTTCTTC.

The genes are TRBV7-8 and TRBJ1-3; 10 bases match TRBD1. This CDR3 has 21 amino acids. From germline, CDR1 is SGHVS and CDR2 FQNEAQ. J was trimmed by 1 base and V by 1 base; bases with no gene match: 16. CDR3 sequence (DNA): TGTGCCAGCAGCTTAGTGGGGCTGGGACAGGGGTTTCGAGGGTCTGGAAACACCATATATTTT. This translates into CASSLVGLGQGFRGSGNTIYF.

The chain couples TRBV2 to TRBJ2-7, with unresolved D. The germline V gene encodes CDR1 SNHLY and CDR2 FYNNEI. The CDR3 length is 11 residues. V was clipped by 3 bases and J by 6 bases, with 6 bases between them. The CDR3: CASSDFAEQYF. The CDR3 nucleotides are TGTGCCAGCAGTGATTTCGCCGAGCAGTACTTC. The full variable domain, completed using reference TRBV2 and TRBJ2-7, is EPEVTQTPSHQVTQMGQEVILRCVPISNHLYFYWYRQILGQKVEFLVSFYNNEISEKSEIFDDQFSVERPDGSNFTLKIRSTKLEDSAMYFCASSDFAEQYFGPGTRLTVT.

In this sample, this clone turned up a few times. V and J are TRBV9 and TRBJ1-3; 7 positions match TRBD1. The V gene end was trimmed by 3 bases and the J gene end by 0 bases; junction bases not matched to a gene: 6. CDR3 size: 16 residues. From germline, CDR1 is SGDLS and CDR2 YYNGEE. The CDR3 DNA reads as TGTGCCAGCAGCGCACGGGACAGCCACTCTGGAAACACCATATATTTT. The encoded protein is CASSARDSHSGNTIYF.

The rearrangement links TRBV27 to TRBJ2-1; 8 bases line up with TRBD2. V shed 2 bases and J 6 bases; nucleotides not matched to a gene: 6. Looked up from germline, CDR1 is MNHEY and CDR2 is SMNVEV (reference sequence). The CDR3 contains 15 residues. CDR3 in amino acids: CASSLSSGVLNEQFF. Written as DNA, the CDR3 is TGTGCCAGCAGTTTAAGTAGCGGGGTCCTCAATGAGCAGTTCTTC.

The chain recombines TRBV28 with TRBJ1-6; TRBD1 agrees at 9 bases. This CDR3 is 14 amino acids long. Trimming at V came to 6 bases and at J to 9 bases, leaving 6 bases not matched to a gene. Germline CDR1 reads MDHEN; CDR2 reads SYDVKM. CDR3 sequence reads: CASSPGQGVSPLHF. The CDR3 nucleotides are TGTGCCAGCAGCCCGGGACAGGGAGTTTCACCCCTCCACTTT.

The genes are TRBV27 and TRBJ1-4, with D possibly being TRBD1 (6 bases). V dropped 6 bases and J dropped 7 bases, with 12 bases sitting between them. The germline V gene has CDR1 MNHEY and CDR2 SMNVEV (reference sequence). CDR3 length: 13 amino acids. The CDR3 nucleotides read TGTGCCAGCAGAGGGGGGTCCGGTGAAAAACTGTTTTTT. Translated, it gives CASRGGSGEKLFF.

V and J are TRBV28 and TRBJ2-4; no definite D call. CDR1 MDHEN and CDR2 SYDVKM come from the germline V gene. With 1 base removed from V and 13 bases from J, the gap between germline ends came to 11 bases. This CDR3 is built from 12 residues. As DNA, the CDR3 is TGTGCCAGCAGTTTATACCCGGGTCTGCAGTACTTC. It encodes CASSLYPGLQYF.

The V gene is TRBV6-1, the J gene TRBJ1-1, with D unclear. CDR1 is MNHNS and CDR2 is SASEGT in the germline V gene. The V end was cut by 2 bases, the J end by 1 base, with 20 bases between. This CDR3 spans 18 amino acids. The CDR3 loop reads CASSEFSRGRSWNTEAFF. CDR3 nucleotide sequence: TGTGCCAGCAGTGAATTCTCTAGAGGGAGGAGTTGGAACACTGAAGCTTTCTTT.

V gene TRBV7-9 combines with J gene TRBJ2-1, with no clear D. This CDR3 has 15 amino acids. Germline CDR1 SEHNR, CDR2 FQNEAQ (reference sequence). V was trimmed by 5 bases and J by 4 bases, leaving 15 bases between them. The DNA of the CDR3 is TGTGCCAGCAGCAAAGCCCGTACGGTGTACAATGAGCAGTTCTTC. Protein sequence: CASSKARTVYNEQFF.

The CDR3 loop is CASSLGGVDSPLHF. The CDR3 coding sequence is TGTGCCAGCAGTTTAGGGGGGGTTGATTCACCCCTCCACTTT. The rearrangement uses TRBV28 and TRBJ1-6, with TRBD1 as a possible D gene (5 bases). Trimming removed 2 bases from V and 8 bases from J, with 10 bases in between. Looked up from germline, CDR1 is MDHEN and CDR2 is SYDVKM. This CDR3 region has 14 residues.

V usage is TRBV11-2 and J usage is TRBJ2-1, with 13 bases fitting TRBD2. CDR3 length: 15 amino acids. The J segment lost 7 bases and the V segment lost 5 bases, leaving 5 bases of the junction unmatched. Germline V gene data show CDR1 as SGHAT and CDR2 as FQNNGV. Here the CDR3 DNA reads TGTGCCAGCAGCCTACTAGCGGGAGGGCCTAATGAGCAGTTCTTC. This sequence encodes CASSLLAGGPNEQFF.